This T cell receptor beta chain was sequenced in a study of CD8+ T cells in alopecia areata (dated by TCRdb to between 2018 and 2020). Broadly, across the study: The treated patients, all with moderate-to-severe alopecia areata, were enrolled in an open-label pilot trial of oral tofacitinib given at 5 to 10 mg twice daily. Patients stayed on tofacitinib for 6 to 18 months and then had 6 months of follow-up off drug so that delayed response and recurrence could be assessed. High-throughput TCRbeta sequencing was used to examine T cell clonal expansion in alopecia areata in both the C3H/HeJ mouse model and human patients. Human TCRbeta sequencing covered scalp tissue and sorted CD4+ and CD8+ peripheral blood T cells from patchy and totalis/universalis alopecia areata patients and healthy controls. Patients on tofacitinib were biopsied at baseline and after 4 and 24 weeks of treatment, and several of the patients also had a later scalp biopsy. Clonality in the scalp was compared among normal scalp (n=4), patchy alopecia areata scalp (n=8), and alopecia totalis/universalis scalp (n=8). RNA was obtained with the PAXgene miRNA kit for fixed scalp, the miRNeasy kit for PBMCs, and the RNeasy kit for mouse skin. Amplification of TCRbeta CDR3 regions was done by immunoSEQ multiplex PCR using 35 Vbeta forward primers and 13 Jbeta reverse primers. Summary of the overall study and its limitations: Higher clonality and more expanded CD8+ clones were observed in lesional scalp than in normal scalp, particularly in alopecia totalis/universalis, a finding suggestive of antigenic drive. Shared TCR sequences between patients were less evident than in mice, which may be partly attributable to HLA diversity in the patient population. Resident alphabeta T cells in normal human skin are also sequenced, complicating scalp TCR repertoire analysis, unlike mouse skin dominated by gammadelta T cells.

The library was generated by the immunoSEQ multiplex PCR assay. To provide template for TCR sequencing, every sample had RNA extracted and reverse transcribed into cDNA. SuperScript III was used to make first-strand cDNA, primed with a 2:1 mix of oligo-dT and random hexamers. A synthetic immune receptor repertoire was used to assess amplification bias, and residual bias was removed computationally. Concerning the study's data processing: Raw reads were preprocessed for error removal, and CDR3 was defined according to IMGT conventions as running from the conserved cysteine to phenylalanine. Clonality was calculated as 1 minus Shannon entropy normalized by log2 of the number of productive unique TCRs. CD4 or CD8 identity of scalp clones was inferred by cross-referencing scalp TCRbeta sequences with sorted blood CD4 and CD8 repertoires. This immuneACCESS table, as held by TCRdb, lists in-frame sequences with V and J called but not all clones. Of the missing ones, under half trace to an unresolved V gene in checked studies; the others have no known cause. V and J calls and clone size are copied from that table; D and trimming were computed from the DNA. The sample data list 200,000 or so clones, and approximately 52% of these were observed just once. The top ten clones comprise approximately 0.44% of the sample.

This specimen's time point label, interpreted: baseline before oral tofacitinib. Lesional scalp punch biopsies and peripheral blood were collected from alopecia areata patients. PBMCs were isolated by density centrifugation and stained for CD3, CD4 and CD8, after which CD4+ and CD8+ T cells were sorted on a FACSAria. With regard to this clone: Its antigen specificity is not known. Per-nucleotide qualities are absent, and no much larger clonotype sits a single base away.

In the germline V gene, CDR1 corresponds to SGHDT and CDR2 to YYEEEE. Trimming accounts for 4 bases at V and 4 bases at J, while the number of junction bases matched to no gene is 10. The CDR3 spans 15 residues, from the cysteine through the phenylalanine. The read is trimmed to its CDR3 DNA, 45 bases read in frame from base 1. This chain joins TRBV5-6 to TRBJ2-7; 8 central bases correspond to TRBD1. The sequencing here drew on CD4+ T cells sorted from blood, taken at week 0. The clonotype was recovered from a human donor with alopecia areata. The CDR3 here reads CASSAAGGVRYEQYF. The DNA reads TGTGCCAGCAGCGCTGCAGGGGGCGTAAGGTACGAGCAGTACTTC. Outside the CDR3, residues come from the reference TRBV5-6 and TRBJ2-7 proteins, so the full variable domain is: DAGVTQSPTHLIKTRGQQVTLRCSPKSGHDTVSWYQQALGQGPQFIFQYYEEEERQRGNFPDRFSGHQFPNYSSELNVNALLLGDSALYLCASSAAGGVRYEQYFGPGTRLTVT.